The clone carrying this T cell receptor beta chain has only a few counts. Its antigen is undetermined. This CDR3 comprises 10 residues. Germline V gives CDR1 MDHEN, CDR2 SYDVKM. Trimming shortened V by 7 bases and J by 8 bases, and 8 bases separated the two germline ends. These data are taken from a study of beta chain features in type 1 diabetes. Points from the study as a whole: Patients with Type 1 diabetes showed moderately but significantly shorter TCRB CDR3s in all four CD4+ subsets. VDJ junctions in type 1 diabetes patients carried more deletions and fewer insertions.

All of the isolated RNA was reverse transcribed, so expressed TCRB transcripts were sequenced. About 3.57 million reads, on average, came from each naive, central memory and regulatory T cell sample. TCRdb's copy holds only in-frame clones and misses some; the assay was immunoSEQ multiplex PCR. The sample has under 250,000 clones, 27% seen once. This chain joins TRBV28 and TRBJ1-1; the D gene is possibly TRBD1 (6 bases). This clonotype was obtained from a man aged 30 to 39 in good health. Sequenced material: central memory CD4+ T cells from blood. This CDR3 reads CASTGTEAFF. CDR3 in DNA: TGTGCCAGCACCGGGACAGAAGCTTTCTTT.